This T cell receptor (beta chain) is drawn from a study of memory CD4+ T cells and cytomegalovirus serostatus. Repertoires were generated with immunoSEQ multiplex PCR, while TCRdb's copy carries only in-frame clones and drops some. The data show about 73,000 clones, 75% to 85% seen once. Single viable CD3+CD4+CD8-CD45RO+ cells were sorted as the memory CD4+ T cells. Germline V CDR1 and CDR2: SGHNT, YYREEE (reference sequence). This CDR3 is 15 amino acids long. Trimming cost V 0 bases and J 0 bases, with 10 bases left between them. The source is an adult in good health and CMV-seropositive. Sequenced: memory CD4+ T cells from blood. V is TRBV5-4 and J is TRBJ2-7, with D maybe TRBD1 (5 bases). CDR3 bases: TGTGCCAGCAGCTTGGGGGGCATTAGCTCCTACGAGCAGTACGTC. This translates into CASSLGGISSYEQYV.